These 10 T cell receptor beta chains originate from one sample sequenced in a study of long-term antiretroviral therapy in people with HIV. Researchers report immunoSEQ v3.0 was run at survey level. Here immunoSEQ multiplex PCR was the method, and the copy in TCRdb shows in-frame clones only, minus some. The sample carries over 10,000 clones, about nine tenths recorded once. Specimen: unsorted PBMCs, collected 2.1 years after starting antiretroviral therapy. These receptors all come from a woman between 40 and 50 years old with HIV.

The chain is built from TRBV25-1 and TRBJ2-1; D may be TRBD1 or TRBD2 (5 bases each). This CDR3 comprises 15 residues. Germline values: CDR1 MGHDK, CDR2 SYGVNS. V lost 2 bases and J 9 bases, leaving 17 bases between the germline ends. The CDR3 loop reads CASSEVGTLSGEQFF. Here the CDR3 DNA reads TGTGCCAGCAGTGAAGTGGGGACCCTATCTGGTGAGCAGTTCTTC.

The chain has TRBV4-1 and TRBJ1-1, with 9 bases that match TRBD1. The junction had 8 bases not matched to a gene; V was cut back by 6 bases and J by 3 bases. CDR3 size: 15 residues. Germline V gene lookup returns CDR1 MGHRA and CDR2 YSYEKL. CDR3 loop: CASSKGQGIDTEAFF. In nucleotides, the CDR3 is TGCGCCAGCAGTAAGGGACAGGGAATAGACACTGAAGCTTTCTTT.

The chain recombines TRBV5-4 with TRBJ1-4; D not resolved. The CDR3 runs to 15 residues. The germline V and J ends were trimmed by 3 bases and 6 bases, with 15 bases remaining between them. Germline V gives CDR1 SGHNT, CDR2 YYREEE (reference sequence). CDR3 nucleotide sequence: TGTGCCAGCAGCTGGACTGGTGGAGGCGATGAAAAACTGTTTTTT. As protein: CASSWTGGGDEKLFF.

The chain carries TRBV10-1 and TRBJ2-1, with D perhaps TRBD1 or TRBD2 (6 bases each). The CDR3 contains 12 residues. The V and J ends lost 3 bases and 9 bases respectively, with 9 bases between them. Germline V gene lookup returns CDR1 WNHNN and CDR2 SYGVQD (reference sequence). This CDR3 is CASSEGGGEQFF. CDR3 coding DNA: TGCGCCAGCAGTGAAGGGGGAGGTGAGCAGTTCTTC.

This chain links TRBV5-8 with TRBJ2-3; D call uncertain. Germline CDR1 and CDR2: SGHTS and YDEGEE. The CDR3 is 16 residues long. V lost 0 bases to trimming and J lost 2 bases, with 13 bases between them. DNA for the CDR3: TGTGCCAGCAGCTTGGCGGGCTCAAACCCCACAGATACGCAGTATTTT. Translated: CASSLAGSNPTDTQYF. The full variable domain, its missing parts supplied by reference TRBV5-8 and TRBJ2-3, is EAGVTQSPTHLIKTRGQQATLRCSPISGHTSVYWYQQALGLGLQFLLWYDEGEERNRGNFPPRFSGRQFPNYSSELNVNALELEDSALYLCASSLAGSNPTDTQYFGPGTRLTVL.

V and J are TRBV5-1 and TRBJ2-1; maybe TRBD2 (7 bases). This CDR3 has 15 amino acids. Trimming left V 6 bases short and J 4 bases short, with 17 bases between. CDR1 SGHRS and CDR2 YFSETQ come from the germline V gene. In nucleotides, the CDR3 is TGCGCCAGCACTCCGGGGGGCCCTGAGTACAATGAGCAGTTCTTC. Translating it yields CASTPGGPEYNEQFF.

The V call is TRBV2, the J call TRBJ2-5; 8 nucleotides line up with TRBD2. The V and J ends lost 3 bases and 5 bases, in that order; junction bases with no gene match: 11. The CDR3 spans 16 residues. Germline CDR1 is SNHLY and CDR2 is FYNNEI. The CDR3 DNA reads as TGTGCCAGCAGTGACCCGCGGGGGGCCGCCGGGGAGACCCAGTACTTC. Translating it yields CASSDPRGAAGETQYF.

The rearrangement links TRBV5-4 to TRBJ1-2, with TRBD1 identical over 8 bases. This CDR3 contains 15 residues. The V and J ends lost 3 bases and 2 bases, in that order; junction bases with no gene match: 6. CDR1 is SGHNT and CDR2 is YYREEE in the germline V gene (reference sequence). The CDR3 DNA sequence: TGTGCCAGCAGCTCCGGGACAGGCGTCAACTATGGCTACACCTTC. Amino acids: CASSSGTGVNYGYTF.

The CDR3 sequence is CAGPSGLITGELFF. The CDR3 DNA is TGTGCCGGTCCTAGCGGCTTAATAACCGGGGAGCTGTTTTTT. J is TRBJ2-2 and V is TRBV30; 7 bases match TRBD2. CDR3 size: 14 residues. From germline, CDR1 is GTSNPN and CDR2 SVGIG (reference sequence). Trimming cost V 8 bases and J 5 bases; bases outside gene matches: 11.

The CDR3 here is CASSLQGYSTDTQYF. The CDR3 nucleotides read TGTGCCAGCAGCTTGCAGGGATACAGCACAGATACGCAGTATTTT. The chain couples TRBV5-4 to TRBJ2-3; D is perhaps TRBD1 (5 bases). CDR3 length: 15 amino acids. The V gene's germline CDR1 is SGHNT and CDR2 YYREEE (reference sequence). V lost 1 base to trimming and J lost 0 bases, with 9 bases between them.